This T cell receptor (beta chain) was profiled in a study of CD8+ T cells in alopecia areata. In the study overall: Tofacitinib treatment spanned 6 to 18 months, with 6 months off drug afterward. Study-level findings and limits: Possibly as an HLA-related effect, TCR sharing across patients appeared less clear than in mice. It was lesional scalp, especially alopecia totalis/universalis, that showed higher clonality than normal scalp.

cDNA serving as the sequencing template came from extracted, reverse transcribed RNA. Clones were sequenced by immunoSEQ multiplex PCR, and TCRdb holds only the in-frame ones, with some missing. The sample includes over 200,000 clones, more than 45% of them seen just once. This clone was counted between two and nine times. Antigen specificity is unknown. The source material was CD4+ T cells sorted from blood, sampled at week 0. This TCR was recovered from a human donor with alopecia areata.

CDR3 region: CATRSPRGAYEQYF. For the CDR3, the DNA is TGTGCCACCAGAAGTCCCCGTGGGGCCTACGAGCAGTACTTC. This chain uses TRBV15 with TRBJ2-7; no clear D. Germline CDR1 and CDR2: LNHNV and YYDKDF (reference sequence). The V end lost 6 bases, the J end lost 2 bases, and 14 bases lay between the germline ends. This CDR3 spans 14 amino acids. The variable domain in full, with the rest retrieved from reference TRBV15 and TRBJ2-7, is DAMVIQNPRYQVTQFGKPVTLSCSQTLNHNVMYWYQQKSSQAPKLLFHYYDKDFNNEADTPDNFQSRRPNTSFCFLDIRSPGLGDTAMYLCATRSPRGAYEQYFGPGTRLTVT.